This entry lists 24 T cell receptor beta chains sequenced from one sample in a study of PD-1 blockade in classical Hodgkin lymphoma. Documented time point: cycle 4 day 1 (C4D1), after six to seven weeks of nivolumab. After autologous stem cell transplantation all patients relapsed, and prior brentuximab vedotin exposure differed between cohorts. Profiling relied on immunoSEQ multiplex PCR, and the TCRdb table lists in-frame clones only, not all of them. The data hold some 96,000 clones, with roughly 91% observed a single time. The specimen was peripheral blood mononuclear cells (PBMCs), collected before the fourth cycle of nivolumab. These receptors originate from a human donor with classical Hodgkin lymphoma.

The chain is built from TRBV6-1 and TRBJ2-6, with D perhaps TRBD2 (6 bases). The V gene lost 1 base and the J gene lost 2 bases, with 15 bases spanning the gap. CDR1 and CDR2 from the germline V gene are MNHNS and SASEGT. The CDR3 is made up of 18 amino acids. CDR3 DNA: TGTGCCAGCAGTGAAGGAGTCGGTGGAGGGGCTGGGGCCAACGTCCTGACTTTC. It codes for CASSEGVGGGAGANVLTF.

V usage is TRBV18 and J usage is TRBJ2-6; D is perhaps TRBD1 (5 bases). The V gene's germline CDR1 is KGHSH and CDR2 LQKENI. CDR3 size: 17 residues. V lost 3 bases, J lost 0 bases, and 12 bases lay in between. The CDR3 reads CASSPVTAPSGANVLTF. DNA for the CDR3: TGTGCCAGCTCACCTGTGACAGCCCCCTCTGGGGCCAACGTCCTGACTTTC.

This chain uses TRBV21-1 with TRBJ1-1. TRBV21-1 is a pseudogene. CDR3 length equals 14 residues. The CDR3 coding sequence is TGTGCCAGCAGCAAAGCTGAGACGAACACTGAAGCTTTCTTT. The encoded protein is CASSKAETNTEAFF.

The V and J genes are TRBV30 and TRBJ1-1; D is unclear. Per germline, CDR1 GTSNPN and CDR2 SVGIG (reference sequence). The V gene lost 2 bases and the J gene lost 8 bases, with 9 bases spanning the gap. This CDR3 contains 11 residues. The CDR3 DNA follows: TGTGCCTGGAGTTACGACTGGGAAGCTTTCTTT. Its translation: CAWSYDWEAFF.

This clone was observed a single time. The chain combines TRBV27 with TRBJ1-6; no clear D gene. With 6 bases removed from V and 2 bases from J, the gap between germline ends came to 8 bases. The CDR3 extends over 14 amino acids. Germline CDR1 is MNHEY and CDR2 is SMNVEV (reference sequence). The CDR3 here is CASSPATYNSPLHF. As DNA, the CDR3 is TGTGCCAGCAGCCCAGCCACCTATAATTCACCCCTCCACTTT.

This chain's CDR3 is CASSLIAGRDNEQFF. The CDR3 DNA follows: TGTGCCAGCAGCCTCATAGCGGGAAGGGACAATGAGCAGTTCTTC. The rearrangement joins TRBV7-3 to TRBJ2-1; TRBD2 matches 8 bases. CDR3 length: 15 residues. Unmatched junction bases numbered 8, after V lost 5 bases and J lost 5 bases. Germline lookup yields CDR1 SGHTA and CDR2 FQGTGA.

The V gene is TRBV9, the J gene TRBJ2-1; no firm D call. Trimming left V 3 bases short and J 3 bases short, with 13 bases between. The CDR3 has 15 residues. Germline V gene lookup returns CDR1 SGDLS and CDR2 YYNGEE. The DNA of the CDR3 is TGTGCCAGCAGCGAGGTGGATGTTGACTACAATGAGCAGTTCTTC. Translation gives CASSEVDVDYNEQFF.

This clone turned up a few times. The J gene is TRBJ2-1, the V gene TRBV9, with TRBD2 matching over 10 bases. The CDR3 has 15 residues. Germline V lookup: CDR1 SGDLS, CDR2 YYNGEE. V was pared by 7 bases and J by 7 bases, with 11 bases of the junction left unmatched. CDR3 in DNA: TGTGCCAGCGGACCCAGCGGGAGGGCCGGTAATGAGCAGTTCTTC. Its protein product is CASGPSGRAGNEQFF.

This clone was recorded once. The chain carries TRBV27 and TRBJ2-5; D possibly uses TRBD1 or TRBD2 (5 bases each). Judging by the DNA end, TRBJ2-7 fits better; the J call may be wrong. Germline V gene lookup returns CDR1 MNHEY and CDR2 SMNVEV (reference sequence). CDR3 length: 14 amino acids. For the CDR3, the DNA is TGTGCCAGCAGTTTAGGGACCCGCCTCTACGAGCAGTACTTC. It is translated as CASSLGTRLYEQYF.

The chain's CDR3 is CASSSGTPQETQYF. CDR3 in DNA: TGTGCCAGCAGCTCAGGGACCCCACAAGAGACCCAGTACTTC. V gene TRBV5-6 combines with J gene TRBJ2-5, with D tentatively TRBD1 or TRBD2 (5 bases each). The germline V and J ends were trimmed by 3 bases and 2 bases, with 11 bases remaining between them. The length of the CDR3 is 14 residues. In germline, CDR1 is SGHDT, CDR2 YYEEEE.

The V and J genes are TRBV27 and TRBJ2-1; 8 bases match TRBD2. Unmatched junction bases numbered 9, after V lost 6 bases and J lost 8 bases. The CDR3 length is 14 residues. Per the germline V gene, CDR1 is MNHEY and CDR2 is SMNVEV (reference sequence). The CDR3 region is CASRLAVPSYEQFF. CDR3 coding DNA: TGTGCCAGCAGACTAGCGGTCCCTAGCTATGAGCAGTTCTTC.

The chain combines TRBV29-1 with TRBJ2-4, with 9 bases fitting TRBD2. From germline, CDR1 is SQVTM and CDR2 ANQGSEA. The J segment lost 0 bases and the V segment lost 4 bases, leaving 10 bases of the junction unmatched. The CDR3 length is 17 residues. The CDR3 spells CSVGGYASGIAKNIQYF. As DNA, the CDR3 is TGCAGCGTTGGAGGGTATGCTAGCGGGATAGCCAAAAACATTCAGTACTTC. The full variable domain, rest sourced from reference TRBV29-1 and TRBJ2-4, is SAVISQKPSRDICQRGTSLTIQCQVDSQVTMMFWYRQQPGQSLTLIATANQGSEATYESGFVIDKFPISRPNLTFSTLTVSNMSPEDSSIYLCSVGGYASGIAKNIQYFGAGTRLSVL.

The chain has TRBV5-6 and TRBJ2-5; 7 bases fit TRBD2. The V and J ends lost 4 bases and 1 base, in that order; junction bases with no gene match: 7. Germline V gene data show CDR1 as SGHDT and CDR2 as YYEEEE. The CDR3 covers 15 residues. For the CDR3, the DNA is TGTGCCAGCAGCCATCTAGCGGTGTCCCAAGAGACCCAGTACTTC. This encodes CASSHLAVSQETQYF.

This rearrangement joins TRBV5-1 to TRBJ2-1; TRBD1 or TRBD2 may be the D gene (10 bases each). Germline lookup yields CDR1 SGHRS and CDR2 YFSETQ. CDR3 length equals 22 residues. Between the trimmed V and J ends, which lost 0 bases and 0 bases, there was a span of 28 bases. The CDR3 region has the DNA TGCGCCAGCAGCTTGGCCTTTTTGAGGGACAGGGGACTAGCGAGCTCCTACAATGAGCAGTTCTTC. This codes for CASSLAFLRDRGLASSYNEQFF.

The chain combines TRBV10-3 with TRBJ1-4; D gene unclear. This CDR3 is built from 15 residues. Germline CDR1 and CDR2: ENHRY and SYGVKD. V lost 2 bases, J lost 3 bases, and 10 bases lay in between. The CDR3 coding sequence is TGTGCCATCAGTGAGGCCGTGACCTCTAATGAAAAACTGTTTTTT. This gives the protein CAISEAVTSNEKLFF.

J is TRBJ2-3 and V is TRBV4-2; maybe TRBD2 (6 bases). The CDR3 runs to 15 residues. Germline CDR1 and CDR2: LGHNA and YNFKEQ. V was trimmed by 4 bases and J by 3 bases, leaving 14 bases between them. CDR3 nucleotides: TGTGCCAGCAGCCCAGGGACGGGAGAGACAGATACGCAGTATTTT. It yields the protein CASSPGTGETDTQYF.

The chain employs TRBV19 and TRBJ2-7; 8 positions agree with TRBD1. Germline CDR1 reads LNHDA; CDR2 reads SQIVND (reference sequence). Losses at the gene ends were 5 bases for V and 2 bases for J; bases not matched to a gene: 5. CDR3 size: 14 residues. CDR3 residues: CASSAGQGPYEQYF. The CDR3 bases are TGTGCCAGTAGTGCCGGACAGGGCCCCTACGAGCAGTACTTC.

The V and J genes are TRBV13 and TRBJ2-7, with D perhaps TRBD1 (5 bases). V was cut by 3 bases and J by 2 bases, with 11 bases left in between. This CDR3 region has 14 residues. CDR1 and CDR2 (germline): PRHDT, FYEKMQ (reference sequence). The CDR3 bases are TGTGCCAGCAGCTTCAGGGCCCCTCCCTACGAGCAGTACTTC. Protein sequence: CASSFRAPPYEQYF.

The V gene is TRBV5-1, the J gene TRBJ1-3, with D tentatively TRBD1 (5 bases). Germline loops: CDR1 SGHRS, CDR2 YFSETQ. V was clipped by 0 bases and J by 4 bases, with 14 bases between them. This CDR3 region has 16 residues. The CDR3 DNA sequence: TGCGCCAGCAGCTTGGCCGGCAGGGAACGAGGAAACACCATATATTTT. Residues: CASSLAGRERGNTIYF.

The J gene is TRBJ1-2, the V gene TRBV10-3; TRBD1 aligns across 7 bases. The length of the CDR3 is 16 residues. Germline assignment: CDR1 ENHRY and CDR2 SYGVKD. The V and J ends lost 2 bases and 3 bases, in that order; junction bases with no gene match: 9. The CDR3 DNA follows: TGTGCCATCAGTGAGGGGGGGAACAGGGGAGACTATGGCTACACCTTC. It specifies CAISEGGNRGDYGYTF.

As DNA, the CDR3 is TGTGCCTGGAGTCTTCAGAGTGGGGGCTACACCTTC. It yields the protein CAWSLQSGGYTF. This rearrangement joins TRBV30 to TRBJ1-2; D remains ambiguous. Germline V gene lookup returns CDR1 GTSNPN and CDR2 SVGIG (reference sequence). There are 12 residues in the CDR3. Between the trimmed V and J ends, which lost 2 bases and 8 bases, there was a span of 12 bases.

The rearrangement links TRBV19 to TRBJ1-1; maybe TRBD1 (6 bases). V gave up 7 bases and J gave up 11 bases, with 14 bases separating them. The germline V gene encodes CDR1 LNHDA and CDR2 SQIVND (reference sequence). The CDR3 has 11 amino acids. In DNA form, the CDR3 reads TGTGCCAGTATGGGGGGGCGGACGGCTTTCTTT. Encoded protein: CASMGGRTAFF.

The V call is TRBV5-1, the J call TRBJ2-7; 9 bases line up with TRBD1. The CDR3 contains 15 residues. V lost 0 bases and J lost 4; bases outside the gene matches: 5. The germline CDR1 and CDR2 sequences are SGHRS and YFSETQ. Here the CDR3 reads CASSLATGGGYEQYF. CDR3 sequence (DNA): TGCGCCAGCAGCTTGGCGACAGGGGGTGGGTACGAGCAGTACTTC.

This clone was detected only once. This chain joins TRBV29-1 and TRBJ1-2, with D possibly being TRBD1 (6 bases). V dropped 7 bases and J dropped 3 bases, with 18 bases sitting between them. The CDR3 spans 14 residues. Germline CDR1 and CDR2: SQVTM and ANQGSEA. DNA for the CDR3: TGCAGCGCTCGTTCGAGGGGGATTGACTATGGCTACACCTTC. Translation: CSARSRGIDYGYTF.